These 11 T cell receptor beta chains originate from one sample sequenced in a study of OX40 agonist ivuxolimab in advanced cancers. Repertoires were generated with immunoSEQ multiplex PCR, while TCRdb's copy carries only in-frame clones and drops some. The repertoire holds tens of thousands of clones, with approximately 90% as singletons. The sample here was CD4+ or CD8+ T cells sorted from blood, taken in a trial of the OX40 agonist ivuxolimab. All receptors come from an adult with an advanced solid tumor such as melanoma, head and neck, liver or kidney cancer.

This clone was observed once. The rearrangement joins TRBV27 to TRBJ2-3; TRBD2 matches 7 bases. V lost 8 bases, J lost 2 bases, and 10 bases stayed unmatched. Germline V gene data show CDR1 as MNHEY and CDR2 as SMNVEV (reference sequence). The CDR3 covers 15 residues. The CDR3 loop reads CASGRAVETTDTQYF. In DNA form, the CDR3 reads TGTGCCAGCGGGAGGGCCGTCGAAACCACAGATACGCAGTATTTT.

This chain joins TRBV5-4 and TRBJ2-2; tentative D call: TRBD2 (5 bases). Germline V CDR1 and CDR2: SGHNT, YYREEE (reference sequence). With 0 bases removed from V and 4 bases from J, the gap between germline ends came to 13 bases. The CDR3 totals 16 residues. CDR3 nucleotide sequence: TGTGCCAGCAGCTTGGCCGTGGGAGAGGCCACCGGGGAGCTGTTTTTT. Translation gives CASSLAVGEATGELFF.

This clone was observed a single time. The rearrangement links TRBV5-6 to TRBJ1-2, with D maybe TRBD1 (5 bases). V lost 1 base and J lost 4, with 14 bases in between. The germline CDR1 and CDR2 sequences are SGHDT and YYEEEE. This CDR3 has 15 amino acids. As DNA, the CDR3 is TGTGCCAGCAGCTTGTTAGGGGCCGAATCCTATGGCTACACCTTC. Its translation: CASSLLGAESYGYTF. Supplemented by reference TRBV5-6 and TRBJ1-2, the full variable domain reads DAGVTQSPTHLIKTRGQQVTLRCSPKSGHDTVSWYQQALGQGPQFIFQYYEEEERQRGNFPDRFSGHQFPNYSSELNVNALLLGDSALYLCASSLLGAESYGYTFGSGTRLTVV.

This chain links TRBV28 with TRBJ2-7, with 8 bases identical to TRBD1. Germline trimming cut 6 bases from V and 5 bases from J; bases unmatched to any gene: 3. The CDR3 extends over 12 amino acids. CDR1 is MDHEN, CDR2 SYDVKM, per germline. The CDR3 region has the DNA TGTGCCAGCAGACTGACAGGGGACGAGCAGTACTTC. Amino acids: CASRLTGDEQYF.

V and J are TRBV6-1 and TRBJ2-7; unclear D gene. The CDR3 totals 11 residues. Looked up from germline, CDR1 is MNHNS and CDR2 is SASEGT. V was pared by 4 bases and J by 2 bases, with 3 bases between. This CDR3 reads CASSATYEQYF. In DNA, the CDR3 is TGTGCCAGCAGTGCCACCTACGAGCAGTACTTC.

The chain couples TRBV6-5 to TRBJ2-7, with 8 bases fitting TRBD1. CDR1 and CDR2 (germline): MNHEY, SVGAGI. CDR3 size: 14 residues. The ends lost 6 bases at V and 5 bases at J; junction bases unmatched: 9. CDR3 region: CASRYRQGLDEQYF. The CDR3 DNA follows: TGTGCCAGCAGATACAGACAGGGGCTCGACGAGCAGTACTTC.

The J gene is TRBJ2-5, the V gene TRBV19, with D perhaps TRBD1 or TRBD2 (5 bases each). CDR1 is LNHDA and CDR2 is SQIVND in the germline V gene (reference sequence). Trimming took off 5 bases at V and 3 bases at J, with 16 bases between the two ends. CDR3 size: 15 residues. CDR3 in DNA: TGTGCCAGTAGTTCCCCCAGGGAGCCCAAAGAGACCCAGTACTTC. This encodes CASSSPREPKETQYF.

This clone turned up a few times. This chain uses TRBV10-3 with TRBJ1-6; D uncertain. Deletions cut 11 bases from V and 3 bases from J, with 17 bases between. The CDR3 spans 15 residues. Germline CDR1 is ENHRY and CDR2 is SYGVKD. CDR3 amino acids: CADPKWQIYNSPLHF. CDR3 nucleotides: TGTGCCGACCCCAAGTGGCAGATCTATAATTCACCCCTCCACTTT.

This chain joins TRBV7-8 and TRBJ1-1; a possible D gene is TRBD1 (6 bases). The germline gives CDR1 SGHVS, CDR2 FQNEAQ. The CDR3 runs to 15 residues. The V and J ends lost 3 bases and 0 bases respectively, with 11 bases between them. The CDR3 loop is CASSFYGGLNTEAFF. The CDR3 DNA follows: TGTGCCAGCAGCTTTTACGGGGGCCTGAACACTGAAGCTTTCTTT.

The chain uses TRBV18 and TRBJ2-5; D remains unclear. Trimming removed 3 bases at V and 4 bases at J, with 6 bases between. Germline V gene sequence: CDR1 KGHSH, CDR2 LQKENI. This CDR3 is built from 12 residues. This CDR3 is CASSPSPETQYF. CDR3 DNA sequence: TGTGCCAGCTCACCTTCCCCAGAGACCCAGTACTTC.

This rearrangement joins TRBV27 to TRBJ1-6; D uncertain. The CDR3 totals 15 residues. V was trimmed by 5 bases and J by 6 bases, leaving 14 bases between them. Germline values: CDR1 MNHEY, CDR2 SMNVEV (reference sequence). CDR3 sequence (DNA): TGTGCCAGCAGTCCCCACGAGGGATTTAATTCACCCCTCCACTTT. Residues: CASSPHEGFNSPLHF.